This entry is about one T cell receptor beta chain. TCRdb keeps only in-frame clones here, not all; method: immunoSEQ multiplex PCR. Of about 58,000 clones in the sample, about 88% were seen once. CDR1 MDHEN and CDR2 SYDVKM come from the germline V gene. The CDR3 totals 15 residues. The ends lost 3 bases at V and 6 bases at J; junction bases unmatched: 7. The data were obtained in a study of blood T cell repertoires in COVID-19. For the study at large: Sites in the United States, Italy and Spain provided acute and convalescent COVID-19 samples. The analysed material was cDNA or gDNA that came from T cells, B-cell-depleted T cells, or PBMCs.

The clonotype originates from a woman aged 65 to 85 with active COVID-19. This rearrangement joins TRBV28 to TRBJ2-1; 8 bases agree with TRBD1. Sequencing used peripheral blood. Here the CDR3 DNA reads TGTGCCAGCAGTTTGAGCGACAGGGGTACCAATGAGCAGTTCTTC. Amino acids: CASSLSDRGTNEQFF.